The rows below give T cell receptor beta chains drawn from one sample of a study of T cell responses to AZD1222 COVID-19 vaccine. The protocol was immunoSEQ multiplex PCR, while the TCRdb copy is restricted to in-frame clones and leaves out a portion. The sample includes approximately 190,000 clones, about 93% of them seen just once. Sequencing used peripheral blood, obtained 28 days after the second AZD1222 dose. Receptor source: an adult who received the AZD1222 COVID-19 vaccine. Each CDR3 is given with its conserved first and last residue.

j_call v_call cdr3_aa
TRBJ2-7 TRBV5-4 CASSLPSTGPNEQYF
TRBJ1-5 TRBV7-9 CASTDNSNQPQHF
TRBJ2-7 TRBV28 CASSSFSSGTSYEQYF
TRBJ1-2 TRBV3-1/TRBV3-2 CASSPTDVSIRYTF
TRBJ2-5 TRBV11-3 CASRSGEAKETQYF
TRBJ1-1 TRBV19 CASSIRATGMNTEAFF
TRBJ2-2 TRBV9 CASTVGRNTGELFF
TRBJ1-4 TRBV4-1 CASSQVQANEKLFF
TRBJ1-5 TRBV3-1/TRBV3-2 CASSLGTGQVKPQHF
TRBJ2-7 TRBV6-2/TRBV6-3 CASSYPDFEQYF
TRBJ2-2 TRBV19 CASSITVTGELFF
TRBJ1-6 TRBV10-2 CASSESGGSSYNSPLHF
TRBJ1-3 TRBV12-1 CASSFGQGPGNTIYF
TRBJ1-2 TRBV29-1 CSAIVYGQGHYGYTF
TRBJ2-1 TRBV6-2/TRBV6-3 CASSLRRGGYNEQFF